The rows below give T cell receptor beta chains drawn from one sample of a study of blood T cell repertoires in COVID-19. TCRdb's table, derived via immunoSEQ multiplex PCR, lists solely in-frame clones and lacks some. The sample carries around 450,000 clones, roughly nine tenths recorded once. Sequenced: PBMCs or T cells enriched from blood (not recorded which). The receptor set was obtained from a woman aged 18-35 years who had recovered from COVID-19. CDR3s include the opening cysteine and the closing phenylalanine or tryptophan. A D gene is named only where the DNA matches it firmly. Clone sizes are given selectively: once, few, many, or a class where the clone is expanded.

>TRBV2|-|-|TRBJ1-4
CASGGRGEKLFF
TGTGCCAGCGGAGGGAGGGGAGAAAAACTGTTTTTT
>TRBV6-5|TRBD1|-|TRBJ1-1
CASGKGDRGSTEAFF
TGTGCCAGCGGGAAGGGGGACAGGGGGTCCACTGAAGCTTTCTTT
>TRBV6-5|-|once|TRBJ1-1
CASSYYSGNTEAFF
TGTGCCAGCAGTTACTATTCCGGGAACACTGAAGCTTTCTTT
>TRBV7-6|-|-|TRBJ1-1
CASSLGPPTEAFF
TGTGCCAGCAGCTTAGGGCCTCCGACTGAAGCTTTCTTT
>TRBV6-6|TRBD1|-|TRBJ1-5
CASMSGGFNQPQHF
TGTGCCAGCATGTCAGGGGGCTTCAATCAGCCCCAGCATTTT
>TRBV5-4|-|-|TRBJ2-5
CASSLRGVEETQYF
TGTGCCAGCTCCCTCAGGGGGGTTGAGGAGACCCAGTACTTC
>TRBV2|TRBD2|-|TRBJ2-1
CASRGGISYNEQFF
TGTGCCTCTCGGGGAGGGATCTCCTACAATGAGCAGTTCTTC
>TRBV6-1|TRBD1|-|TRBJ1-2
CASSDRGEDRYGYTF
TGTGCCAGCAGTGACAGGGGGGAAGACCGCTATGGCTACACCTTC
>TRBV5-1|-|-|TRBJ1-4
CASSLDPAQRGEKLFF
TGCGCCAGCAGCTTGGATCCAGCGCAAAGGGGTGAAAAACTGTTTTTT
>TRBV10-3|-|-|TRBJ2-7
CAIGRAGAYEQYF
TGTGCCATCGGTCGAGCAGGCGCCTACGAGCAGTACTTC
>TRBV6-4|TRBD1|-|TRBJ1-4
CASRTGTFNEKLFF
TGTGCCAGCAGGACAGGGACCTTTAATGAAAAACTGTTTTTT
>TRBV7-2|-|-|TRBJ1-4
CASSYDRSNEKLFF
TGTGCCAGCAGCTACGACAGAAGTAATGAAAAACTGTTTTTT
>TRBV28|-|-|TRBJ2-7
CASRSPGDSDEQYF
TGTGCCAGCAGGTCACCAGGGGATTCTGACGAGCAGTACTTC
>TRBV4-1|TRBD2|-|TRBJ2-3
CASSQGLADTQYF
TGCGCCAGCAGCCAGGGACTAGCAGATACGCAGTATTTT
>TRBV23-1|TRBD1|-|TRBJ2-1
CASSRITGGALGKEQFF
TGCGCCAGCAGTCGAATTACAGGGGGCGCGTTGGGTAAAGAGCAGTTCTTC
>TRBV20-1|-|-|TRBJ1-2
CSAREEEGFTF
TGCAGTGCTAGAGAAGAGGAGGGTTTCACCTTC
>TRBV7-2|-|-|TRBJ2-2
CASSLERRTGELFF
TGTGCCAGCAGCTTAGAGCGAAGGACCGGGGAGCTGTTTTTT
>TRBV10-2|TRBD1|-|TRBJ1-5
CASRGQLANQPQHF
TGCGCCAGCAGGGGACAGTTAGCGAATCAGCCCCAGCATTTT
>TRBV19|-|-|TRBJ2-3
CASRQFSTDTQYF
TGTGCCAGTAGACAGTTTTCAACTGATACGCAGTATTTT
>TRBV5-1|TRBD1|-|TRBJ1-2
CASRRTGSWYGYTF
TGCGCCAGCAGGCGGACAGGGTCTTGGTATGGCTACACCTTC
>TRBV30|-|-|TRBJ1-1
CAWSRGEGGNTEAFF
TGTGCCTGGAGCCGTGGGGAGGGGGGTAATACTGAAGCTTTCTTT
>TRBV7-2|TRBD1|-|TRBJ1-3
CASSPTGVAGNTIYF
TGTGCCAGCAGTCCGACAGGGGTCGCTGGAAACACCATATATTTT
>TRBV2|-|few|TRBJ1-5
CASSDRASQPQHF
TGTGCCAGCAGTGACAGGGCAAGTCAGCCCCAGCATTTT
>TRBV28|-|few|TRBJ1-1
CASSPSTGLNTEAFF
TGTGCCAGCAGTCCCTCGACAGGCTTGAACACTGAAGCTTTCTTT
>TRBV12-3/TRBV12-4|-|few|TRBJ1-1
CASSLEGKGSAFF
TGTGCCAGCAGTTTGGAAGGGAAGGGGTCGGCTTTCTTT
>TRBV28|-|-|TRBJ2-3
CASSLSPLLGTDTQYF
TGTGCCAGCAGTTTATCCCCTCTCTTAGGCACAGATACGCAGTATTTT
>TRBV19|-|-|TRBJ1-2
CASSIAGPYGYTF
TGTGCCAGTAGTATAGCAGGGCCCTATGGCTACACCTTC
>TRBV15|-|-|TRBJ1-1
CATSRDPGRANTEAFF
TGTGCCACCAGCAGAGATCCAGGCAGGGCGAACACTGAAGCTTTCTTT
>TRBV5-4|-|once|TRBJ1-1
CASRRVPGTYDRNTEAFF
TGTGCCAGCCGACGCGTTCCCGGGACTTACGATAGGAACACTGAAGCTTTCTTT
>TRBV7-3|-|-|TRBJ2-1
CASSFTRGNEQFF
TGTGCCAGCAGTTTTACCCGCGGCAATGAGCAGTTCTTC
>TRBV19|-|-|TRBJ1-2
CASRAGFTAIYGYTF
TGTGCCAGTAGGGCAGGGTTCACCGCCATTTATGGCTACACCTTC